This entry features one TCR beta chain sequence. This record belongs to a study of blood T cell repertoires in COVID-19. Generated by immunoSEQ multiplex PCR, the TCRdb table keeps only in-frame clones and is missing some. The top ten clones hold 5.5% to 7.5% of a sample with over 200,000 clones, about 83% of them seen once. V was cut by 1 base and J by 7 bases, with 17 bases left in between. The V gene's germline CDR1 is SGHNT and CDR2 YENEEA. The CDR3 totals 17 residues. Sequenced: PBMCs or T cells enriched from blood (not recorded which). The chain employs TRBV11-3 and TRBJ1-6, with a tentative D call TRBD1 (6 bases). The source is a woman aged 40 to 49 who had recovered from COVID-19. The CDR3 sequence is CASSLGSQGYQNSPLHF. The DNA of the CDR3 is TGTGCCAGCAGCTTAGGTTCACAGGGATATCAGAATTCACCCCTCCACTTT.